The clone carrying this T cell receptor beta chain was found many times. This CDR3 is built from 14 residues. Germline CDR1 MNHNY, CDR2 SVGAGI (reference sequence). V lost 8 bases to trimming and J lost 2 bases, with 13 bases between them. Time point in this sample: before trial treatment. Every donor was treated with nivolumab, ipilimumab, aspirin, low-dose cyclophosphamide and also low-dose radiotherapy. Advanced solid tumors lacking tumor-infiltrating lymphocytes were present in eligible patients. This specimen belongs to a study of low-dose radiotherapy and immunotherapy resistance in tumors. The overall study: Members of Cohort 1 were treated with 0.5 Gy per fraction every 2 weeks. The prescribed total PTV dose was 6.5 Gy.

Alpha- and beta-chain coverage of first-strand cDNA came from TRAV- and TRBV-specific primers. With a constant-region primer and a V-primer adapter, TCRs were subjected to 20 PCR cycles of amplification. Through in vitro transcription, the mRNA that had been isolated was amplified. TCRdb ran MiXCR on the reads and lists one entry per CDR3 protein. The data contain tens of thousands of distinct CDR3 sequences, more than 7.5% of them singletons. The chain couples TRBV6-6 to TRBJ2-1; a possible D gene is TRBD1 (6 bases). The clonotype was recovered from a male donor with prostate cancer. The specimen comprised PBMCs, sampled before treatment. This chain's CDR3 is CASGTGSTYNEQFF. The CDR3 DNA is TGTGCCAGCGGAACAGGGTCAACCTACAATGAGCAGTTCTTC.